This is a list of T cell receptor beta chains from one sample in a study of blood T cell repertoires in COVID-19. This table comes from immunoSEQ multiplex PCR, and its TCRdb copy is limited to in-frame clones, with some not included. The sample gives 95,000 to 150,000 clones, 75% to 80% of which show up once; over 7% is in the top ten. Material for sequencing was peripheral blood. Receptors were obtained from a human donor in a cohort sampled during active COVID-19. Both conserved end residues are trimmed from each CDR3. Size is omitted from some rows. Given values are once, few, many or a class for expanded clones.

CDR3 protein	J gene	V gene	clone size
ASSLEAGGVGNQPQH	TRBJ1-5	TRBV7-9	few
ASSVAVNTEAF	TRBJ1-1	TRBV9	NA
ASSLEGAEAF	TRBJ1-1	TRBV13	NA
ASSVGRDGGAGELF	TRBJ2-2	TRBV9	NA
ATSEGATEAF	TRBJ1-1	TRBV24-1	NA
ASDGPGGYT	TRBJ1-2	TRBV10-2	few
SVEAAGASIGNEQY	TRBJ2-7	TRBV29-1	NA
ASRLGDPTDTQY	TRBJ2-3	TRBV6-5	few
ASSPTGQGYT	TRBJ1-2	TRBV7-9	NA
ASSIRRGSTTQPYEQY	TRBJ2-7	TRBV19	NA
ASSSSTSSYEQY	TRBJ2-7	TRBV27	NA
SVQGQGVYGYT	TRBJ1-2	TRBV29-1	few
ASSFGRDSYEQY	TRBJ2-7	TRBV7-2	NA
ASSLDPSRSPYEQY	TRBJ2-7	TRBV11-3	NA
ASSSPGLFRDGEAF	TRBJ1-1	TRBV6-5	NA
AWSRGLEKLF	TRBJ1-4	TRBV30	NA
ASSDTSGSYNEQF	TRBJ2-1	TRBV6-1	NA
AISEFERGSPAGELF	TRBJ2-2	TRBV10-3	NA
ASTSRGRTEAF	TRBJ1-1	TRBV11-3	NA
ASSQYLGSDTEAF	TRBJ1-1	TRBV11-3	NA
SVVGVDEKLF	TRBJ1-4	TRBV29-1	NA
ASSKGQLNEQY	TRBJ2-7	TRBV10-2	NA
ASSLSRAGLYGYT	TRBJ1-2	TRBV7-9	NA
ASTTGSGAYEQY	TRBJ2-7	TRBV2	NA
ASSLDTGTISNTGELF	TRBJ2-2	TRBV7-9	NA
ASSLTGWQGSSYEQY	TRBJ2-7	TRBV11-3	NA
ASRPPGTGANNEQF	TRBJ2-1	TRBV28	NA
ASSLEQGYEQY	TRBJ2-7	TRBV11-3	once
ASSLEAGTGIDEQY	TRBJ2-7	TRBV7-3	NA
ASSLDGGVSDEQY	TRBJ2-7	TRBV28	many
ASSQGQGRSPLH	TRBJ1-6	TRBV14	NA
ASTRDRAAEAF	TRBJ1-1	TRBV6-5	NA
ASSPGTDFGGNTIY	TRBJ1-3	TRBV5-5	NA
ASGGTGLEQY	TRBJ2-7	TRBV9	NA
ASKRDREVYGYT	TRBJ1-2	TRBV2	NA
ASSYSGQFNEQF	TRBJ2-1	TRBV6-5	NA